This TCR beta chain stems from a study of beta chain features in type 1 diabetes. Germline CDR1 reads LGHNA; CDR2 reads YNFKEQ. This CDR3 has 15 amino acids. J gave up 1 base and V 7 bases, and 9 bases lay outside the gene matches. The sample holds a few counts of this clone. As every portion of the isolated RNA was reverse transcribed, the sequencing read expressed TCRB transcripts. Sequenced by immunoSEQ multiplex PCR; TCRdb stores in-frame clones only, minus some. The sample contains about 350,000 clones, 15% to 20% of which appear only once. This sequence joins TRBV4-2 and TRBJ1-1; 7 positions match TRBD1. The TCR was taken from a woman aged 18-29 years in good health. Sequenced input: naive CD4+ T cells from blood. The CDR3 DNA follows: TGTGCCAGCATCCACCTGGGACAGCCGAACACTGAAGCTTTCTTT. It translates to CASIHLGQPNTEAFF.